This is a list of T cell receptor beta chains from one sample in a study of T cell responses to AZD1222 COVID-19 vaccine. Repertoires were generated with immunoSEQ multiplex PCR, while TCRdb's copy carries only in-frame clones and drops some. The sample lists some 170,000 clones, approximately 89% occurring once. The specimen was peripheral blood, collected 28 days after the second AZD1222 dose. These receptors were obtained from an adult who received the AZD1222 COVID-19 vaccine. The CDR3 runs from the conserved cysteine through the conserved F or W. Fields, in order: D gene, clone size, J gene, V gene, CDR3 length, CDR3 protein, CDR3 DNA. D genes are given only for firm matches. Rows give clone size only sometimes, using once, few, many, or a class for an expanded clone.

NA | NA | TRBJ2-1 | TRBV29-1 | 14 | CSVENAVQYNEQFF | TGCAGCGTTGAAAATGCAGTACAGTACAATGAGCAGTTCTTC
NA | NA | TRBJ1-1 | TRBV6-5 | 15 | CASSYLSQGGTEAFF | TGTGCCAGCAGTTACCTAAGCCAGGGAGGCACTGAAGCTTTCTTT
TRBD1 | NA | TRBJ2-7 | TRBV2 | 11 | CASTPGQGKYF | TGTGCCAGCACCCCGGGACAGGGGAAATACTTC
NA | NA | TRBJ1-1 | TRBV6-5 | 14 | CASSYGDMNTEAFF | TGTGCCAGCAGTTACGGGGATATGAACACTGAAGCTTTCTTT
TRBD2 | NA | TRBJ2-3 | TRBV7-2 | 17 | CASSLVAGGFSTDTQYF | TGTGCCAGCAGCTTAGTTGCGGGGGGTTTTAGCACAGATACGCAGTATTTT
NA | once | TRBJ2-7 | TRBV30 | 11 | CAWIQGYEQYF | TGTGCCTGGATACAGGGCTACGAGCAGTACTTC
NA | NA | TRBJ1-1 | TRBV5-1 | 14 | CASSLGAGTTEAFF | TGCGCCAGCAGCTTGGGGGCCGGGACAACTGAAGCTTTCTTT
NA | NA | TRBJ2-3 | TRBV5-1 | 16 | CASSLVQGTSTDTQYF | TGCGCCAGCAGCTTGGTCCAGGGGACAAGCACAGATACGCAGTATTTT
NA | once | TRBJ2-2 | TRBV7-9 | 13 | CASSSHDTGELFF | TGTGCCAGCAGCTCCCATGACACCGGGGAGCTGTTTTTT
TRBD2 | NA | TRBJ2-7 | TRBV11-3 | 15 | CASSPGLARSYEQYF | TGTGCCAGCAGCCCGGGACTAGCGCGCTCCTACGAGCAGTACTTC
NA | NA | TRBJ1-3 | TRBV25-1 | 13 | CASSGTGGNTIYF | TGTGCCAGCAGTGGTACAGGGGGAAACACCATATATTTT
TRBD1 | NA | TRBJ2-7 | TRBV5-1 | 15 | CASSIGQVLSYEQYF | TGCGCCAGCAGCATCGGACAGGTTCTCTCCTACGAGCAGTACTTC
TRBD2 | NA | TRBJ2-1 | TRBV29-1 | 12 | CSVERVGREQFF | TGCAGCGTTGAAAGGGTCGGGAGGGAGCAGTTCTTC
NA | few | TRBJ1-6 | TRBV10-3 | 16 | CAISGGGQSRGSPLHF | TGTGCCATCAGTGGCGGCGGACAGTCCCGTGGTTCACCCCTCCACTTT
TRBD1 | few | TRBJ1-5 | TRBV2 | 14 | CASSDGQGNQPQHF | TGTGCCAGCAGTGATGGACAGGGCAATCAGCCCCAGCATTTT
NA | NA | TRBJ2-1 | TRBV7-6 | 16 | CASSLAGPSSYNEQFF | TGTGCCAGCAGCTTAGCGGGACCCAGCTCCTACAATGAGCAGTTCTTC
NA | NA | TRBJ1-2 | TRBV18 | 13 | CASSPGATGGNTF | TGTGCCAGCTCACCTGGCGCGACAGGTGGTAACACCTTC
NA | NA | TRBJ1-6 | TRBV6-2/TRBV6-3 | 16 | CASSYPPNSGNSPLHF | TGTGCCAGCAGTTACCCTCCTAACAGCGGGAATTCACCCCTCCACTTT
NA | NA | TRBJ1-5 | TRBV6-5 | 15 | CASKMVKAINQPQHF | TGTGCCAGCAAGATGGTGAAGGCCATCAATCAGCCCCAGCATTTT
NA | NA | TRBJ2-7 | TRBV9 | 15 | CASSLGGTDLYEQYF | TGTGCCAGCAGCCTCGGCGGGACGGATCTCTACGAGCAGTACTTC
NA | NA | TRBJ2-7 | TRBV7-2 | 15 | CASSFRKQGSYEQYF | TGTGCCAGCAGCTTCCGGAAACAGGGCTCCTACGAGCAGTACTTC
NA | NA | TRBJ2-2 | TRBV3-1/TRBV3-2 | 16 | CASSHHGKRDTGELFF | TGTGCCAGCAGTCATCACGGGAAGCGGGACACCGGGGAGCTGTTTTTT
NA | NA | TRBJ1-5 | TRBV7-9 | 14 | CASSWAGSPQPQHF | TGTGCCAGCAGCTGGGCAGGTAGCCCTCAGCCCCAGCATTTT
TRBD1 | NA | TRBJ2-5 | TRBV6-5 | 13 | CASRYRGQETQYF | TGTGCCAGCAGATACAGGGGCCAAGAGACCCAGTACTTC
NA | once | TRBJ1-1 | TRBV5-6 | 13 | CASLEGVDTEAFF | TGTGCAAGCTTGGAGGGGGTGGACACTGAAGCTTTCTTT
TRBD2 | NA | TRBJ2-2 | TRBV30 | 15 | CAWSEGRAATGELFF | TGTGCCTGGAGTGAGGGGAGGGCCGCCACCGGGGAGCTGTTTTTT
NA | NA | TRBJ1-6 | TRBV3-1/TRBV3-2 | 16 | CASSQEVSSYNSPLHF | TGTGCCAGCAGCCAAGAGGTCAGCTCCTATAATTCACCCCTCCACTTT
NA | NA | TRBJ2-3 | TRBV5-1 | 13 | CASSYGSTDTQYF | TGCGCCAGCAGCTACGGAAGCACAGATACGCAGTATTTT
NA | NA | TRBJ1-6 | TRBV2 | 13 | CASCEFSRSPLHF | TGTGCCAGCTGTGAGTTTTCTCGTTCACCCCTCCACTTT
NA | many | TRBJ2-3 | TRBV6-1 | 15 | CASSESQGGTDTQYF | TGTGCCAGCAGTGAATCTCAGGGGGGGACAGATACGCAGTATTTT
TRBD1 | NA | TRBJ2-2 | TRBV29-1 | 14 | CSAHGDRGTGELFF | TGCAGCGCTCATGGGGACAGGGGCACCGGGGAGCTGTTTTTT
NA | once | TRBJ1-5 | TRBV5-6 | 14 | CASSLWAHNQPQHF | TGTGCCAGCAGCTTGTGGGCACACAATCAGCCCCAGCATTTT
NA | NA | TRBJ1-2 | TRBV19 | 12 | CASSITGYGYTF | TGTGCCAGTAGTATAACAGGCTATGGCTACACCTTC
TRBD1 | NA | TRBJ1-2 | TRBV6-5 | 14 | CASRPTGYAYGYTF | TGTGCCAGCAGACCGACAGGGTATGCCTATGGCTACACCTTC
NA | once | TRBJ2-1 | TRBV28 | 14 | CASSRIVVGFEQFF | TGTGCCAGCAGTCGAATAGTTGTTGGCTTTGAGCAGTTCTTC
NA | NA | TRBJ1-1 | TRBV2 | 11 | CATYRNTEAFF | TGTGCCACCTATCGGAACACTGAAGCTTTCTTT
NA | NA | TRBJ1-2 | TRBV11-2 | 14 | CASSLAQGTYGYTF | TGTGCCAGCAGCTTAGCCCAGGGAACCTATGGCTACACCTTC
NA | NA | TRBJ2-6 | TRBV7-3 | 15 | CASSLGGSGANVLTF | TGTGCCAGCAGCTTAGGAGGGTCTGGGGCCAACGTCCTGACTTTC
TRBD1 | once | TRBJ2-7 | TRBV5-4 | 15 | CASSSLGQGSYEQYF | TGTGCCAGCAGCTCCCTGGGACAGGGCTCCTACGAGCAGTACTTC
NA | once | TRBJ2-5 | TRBV16 | 16 | CASSQLSSLVQETQYF | TGTGCCAGCAGCCAACTATCAAGCCTAGTCCAAGAGACCCAGTACTTC
NA | once | TRBJ1-2 | TRBV7-2 | 15 | CASSLVRERKYGYTF | TGTGCCAGCAGCTTAGTTAGGGAGCGCAAGTATGGCTACACCTTC
TRBD2 | NA | TRBJ2-3 | TRBV5-4 | 16 | CASSVGLAGGADTQYF | TGTGCCAGCAGCGTGGGACTAGCGGGAGGGGCAGATACGCAGTATTTT
TRBD2 | NA | TRBJ2-3 | TRBV6-6 | 13 | CAGRLAGGTMEYF | TGTGCCGGACGACTAGCGGGAGGGACGATGGAGTATTTT
NA | NA | TRBJ2-7 | TRBV10-1 | 12 | CASSQDFWEQYF | TGCGCCAGCAGTCAGGATTTCTGGGAGCAGTACTTC
NA | NA | TRBJ1-3 | TRBV19 | 15 | CASSIDRALGNTIYF | TGTGCCAGTAGTATAGATAGGGCACTTGGAAACACCATATATTTT
NA | NA | TRBJ2-1 | TRBV2 | 14 | CASNREQGYNEQFF | TGTGCCAGCAATCGGGAACAGGGCTACAATGAGCAGTTCTTC
NA | NA | TRBJ2-1 | TRBV9 | 12 | CASSGVYNEQFF | TGTGCCAGCAGCGGAGTTTACAATGAGCAGTTCTTC
NA | NA | TRBJ1-5 | TRBV6-1 | 15 | CASSELMSGRQPQHF | TGTGCCAGCAGTGAATTAATGTCAGGAAGGCAGCCCCAGCATTTT
NA | once | TRBJ1-1 | TRBV27 | 13 | CASSSFMNTEAFF | TGTGCCAGCAGTTCGTTTATGAACACTGAAGCTTTCTTT
NA | NA | TRBJ2-3 | TRBV5-1 | 16 | CASASGGPTWTDTQYF | TGCGCCAGCGCCTCCGGCGGGCCTACCTGGACAGATACGCAGTATTTT
NA | NA | TRBJ2-1 | TRBV4-1 | 17 | CASSQQGGDWARNEQFF | TGCGCCAGCAGCCAACAGGGGGGGGATTGGGCCAGAAATGAGCAGTTCTTC
NA | few | TRBJ1-2 | TRBV12-3/TRBV12-4 | 12 | CASSMGIAGYTF | TGTGCCAGCAGTATGGGAATTGCTGGCTACACCTTC
NA | once | TRBJ1-4 | TRBV14 | 15 | CASSQQGATNEKLFF | TGTGCCAGCAGCCAACAGGGCGCAACTAATGAAAAACTGTTTTTT
TRBD1 | once | TRBJ2-5 | TRBV7-3 | 16 | CASSLHGTGRQETQYF | TGTGCCAGCAGCTTACATGGGACAGGACGCCAAGAGACCCAGTACTTC